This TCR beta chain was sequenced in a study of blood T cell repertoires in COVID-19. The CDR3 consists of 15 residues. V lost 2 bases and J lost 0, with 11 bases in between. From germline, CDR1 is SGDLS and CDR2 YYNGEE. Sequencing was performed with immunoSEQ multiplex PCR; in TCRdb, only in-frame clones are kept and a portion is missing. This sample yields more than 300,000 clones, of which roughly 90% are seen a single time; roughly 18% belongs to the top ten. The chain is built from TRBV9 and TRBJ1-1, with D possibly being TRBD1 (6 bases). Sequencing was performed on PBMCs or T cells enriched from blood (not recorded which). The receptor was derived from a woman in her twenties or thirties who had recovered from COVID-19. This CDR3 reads CASSVTGTLNTEAFF. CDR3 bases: TGTGCCAGCAGCGTCACCGGGACACTGAACACTGAAGCTTTCTTT.